This TCR beta chain derives from a study of cytomegalovirus exposure and HLA in healthy donors. The PCR used 60 Vbeta and 13 Jbeta primers. TCRdb's table, derived via immunoSEQ multiplex PCR, lists solely in-frame clones and lacks some. The table lists fewer than 150,000 clones, around 77% of them singletons. Losses at the gene ends were 4 bases for V and 2 bases for J; bases not matched to a gene: 10. The germline gives CDR1 SQVTM, CDR2 ANQGSEA. The CDR3 contains 16 residues. The chain is built from TRBV29-1 and TRBJ2-3, with 9 positions matching TRBD1. This receptor was taken from a woman aged 50 to 65 in good health and CMV-seronegative. Input material: PBMCs. The CDR3 region is CSVVGYRGRATDTQYF. The CDR3 bases are TGCAGCGTTGTGGGGTACAGGGGGCGAGCCACAGATACGCAGTATTTT.